This TCR beta chain was captured in a study of technical replicates of blood from a handful of donors. The assay was immunoSEQ multiplex PCR, and TCRdb's table has in-frame clones only and misses some. Among about 97,000 clones listed, around 96% were seen once. The material sequenced was T cells isolated from PBMCs. The source of this sequence is a human donor in good health.

The CDR3 protein is CASGLAGDYRNQPQHF. CDR3 sequence (DNA): TGTGCTAGTGGTTTGGCGGGAGACTATAGGAATCAGCCCCAGCATTTT. The V and J genes are TRBV12-5 and TRBJ1-5; D call uncertain. Germline assignment: CDR1 LGHNT and CDR2 FRNRAP. V lost 1 base and J lost 4, with 14 bases in between. The CDR3 loop spans 16 amino acids.